This T cell receptor (beta chain) stems from a study of shared clonotypes between healthy human individuals (dated by TCRdb to 2018 to 2020). Turning to the overall study: The cohort comprised two women and three men aged 18 to 49 years. Per donor, three plates each were used for CD4 naive and CD4 memory, two for CD8 naive, and one for CD8 memory. Per donor, leukapheresis produced somewhere between about 0.8 and 9 billion PBMCs. Different laboratories and diverse techniques were used to prepare libraries and sequence TCR repertoires, to increase sequencing depth and limit assay-specific biases. To estimate repertoire size and how much clonotype sharing occurs between individuals, the study deeply sequenced the blood TCR repertoires of 5 or 6 healthy adults. The full study reports these points: Rarefaction of sorted-subset datasets indicated incomplete sequencing despite the large sequencing depth. When a few donors were compared, the shared fraction of clonotypes was about 5% for naive CD4, 3.5% to 4% for naive CD8, 2.3% for memory CD4, and around 0.37% for memory CD8. Estimated clonotype richness was generally larger for naive than for memory subsets. Because the study included only a small number of donors, the genetic and exposure-history diversity represented was limited. Based on pairwise subsampling, the degree of clonotype sharing among donors was expected to be affected by sequencing depth. Sampling was limited to blood, and TCR repertoires in tissue likely differ from TCR repertoires in blood. Higher generation probabilities were observed for clonotypes shared by all four sorted-subset donors than for non-shared clonotypes.

Using the deep immunoSEQ assay, TCR CDR3 regions were amplified from genomic DNA by multiplex PCR. Genomic DNA extracted from each cell subset was distributed evenly over all wells of several immunoSEQ 96-well plates, and each plate served as one replicate. For sorted subsets, 150 to 250 ng genomic DNA, equal to 25,000 to 35,000 T cell genomes, was loaded into each replicate PCR. The purified libraries were quantified using a Qubit 3.0 fluorometer, sized with a Bioanalyzer 2100, and then quantified again using the KAPA Library Quantification kit. Every immunoSEQ 96-well plate was sequenced on a separate single-read 150-cycle Illumina NextSeq 550 flow cell. The authors' analysis ran thus. Because the immunoSEQ output included only junctional sequences and no quality scores, the filtering could not be the same as the filtering used for full-length reads. To assign V/J genes and CDR3, sequences were annotated using PyIR, a Python wrapper for IgBLAST v1.9, with IMGT germline references. Reads were removed for weak V/J assignments (E-value above 1e-6), missing CDR3, stop codons, out-of-frame junctions, or ambiguous translated residues. A V3J clonotype was defined by an identical inferred V gene, J gene, and CDR3 amino acid sequence. To compute the percentage overlap between repertoires, the number of shared unique clonotypes was divided by the size of the smaller repertoire. Three approaches were used to assess repertoire richness: RTK rarefaction, the Chao1 estimator, and Recon v2.1 estimates of unobserved clonotypes. For all TCRbeta clonotypes obtained by the gDNA method from a handful of donors, generation probabilities were computed with OLGA. Here the immuneACCESS table is served through TCRdb, limited to in-frame sequences with V and J called. Missing clones are a known gap in these copies; in checked studies unresolved V genes cover under half, and the rest lacks a known reason. The V and J calls and clone size come from that table; D and trimming were worked out from the DNA. The sample table holds about 2 million clones, of which roughly 95% were seen once. 0.85% to 1.3% of the sample comes from the top ten.

CD8 naive samples were obtained by positive selection for CCR7 among CD45RO-negative cells, yielding a CD45RA+CCR7+ population from which TemRA cells were excluded. The donors were healthy, HIV-negative adults with no recently reported acute infections or vaccinations. All donors were Caucasian adults living in Nashville, Tennessee, USA. After blood collection by leukapheresis, PBMCs were isolated using Ficoll-Histopaque density gradient centrifugation and then cryopreserved in the vapor phase of liquid nitrogen. Purity and quantity of every magnetically sorted T cell population were checked by analytical flow cytometry. Genomic DNA was isolated from every sorted fraction and measured by UV absorbance on a Nanodrop 2000c. The junction carries 8 bases between V and J, which are trimmed by 3 bases and 2 bases respectively. Its CDR3 holds 13 amino acids, cysteine through phenylalanine. Just the 39-base CDR3 DNA is kept, in frame starting at base 1. Per the germline V gene, WSHSY is the CDR1 and SAAADI is the CDR2.

This clone was detected only once. Its antigen remains unidentified. Per-nucleotide qualities are absent, and no much larger clonotype sits a single base away. The sample comprised naive CD8+ T cells sorted from blood. The intended sense of this specimen's cell subset or site label: CD45RA+CCR7+. This sequence was found in a man aged 18 to 29 in good health. Rearrangement joined TRBV10-2 to TRBJ2-7, with no confident D gene call. The CDR3 sequence is CASSDPLTYEQYF. The sequenced DNA: TGCGCCAGCAGTGATCCATTAACCTACGAGCAGTACTTC.